Listed here are 5 T cell receptor beta chains from one sample, sequenced in a study of T cells in Graves' hyperthyroidism and ophthalmopathy. Template material for amplifying TCR beta CDR3 regions consisted of RNA transcripts. First-round RT-PCR of the TCR CDR3 relied on the HTBI primer set. TCRdb reprocessed the multiplex PCR reads with MiXCR, giving one entry per CDR3 protein. The data contain approximately 370,000 distinct CDR3 sequences, about 17% of them singletons. What was sequenced was blood. The source is a woman aged 25 to 39 with Graves' hyperthyroidism that later progressed to Graves' ophthalmopathy.

Ten or more counts support this clonotype. J is TRBJ2-5 and V is TRBV20-1, with unresolved D. Germline CDR1 is DFQATT and CDR2 is SNEGSKA (reference sequence). The CDR3 contains 13 residues. V shed 7 bases and J shed 7 bases, with 19 bases lying between them. This CDR3 is CSVSIAPDVTQYF. In DNA, the CDR3 is TGCAGTGTTTCTATAGCCCCGGATGTGACCCAGTACTTC.

In its sample, this clonotype was seen many times. The rearrangement uses TRBV2 and TRBJ1-1, with D uncertain. The germline V gene has CDR1 SNHLY and CDR2 FYNNEI. This CDR3 is built from 12 residues. V lost 4 bases and J lost 5, with 8 bases in between. The CDR3 region has the DNA TGTGCCAGCAGTGTATTAGGAACTGAAGCTTTCTTT. This gives the protein CASSVLGTEAFF.

This clonotype was seen many times. The V call is TRBV6-1, the J call TRBJ2-3, with D tentatively TRBD1 or TRBD2 (5 bases each). The CDR3 has 14 amino acids. V shed 8 bases and J shed 6 bases, with 18 bases lying between them. Per germline, CDR1 MNHNS and CDR2 SASEGT. The CDR3 DNA sequence: TGTGCCAGCGGACCCCGGGGCAGGACGGATACGCAGTATTTT. It is translated as CASGPRGRTDTQYF.

V is TRBV13 and J is TRBJ2-7; 8 positions agree with TRBD2. V trimming: 0 bases; J trimming: 5 bases; junction bases outside the gene matches: 3. The CDR3 is made up of 14 amino acids. Germline V CDR1 and CDR2: PRHDT, FYEKMQ (reference sequence). The CDR3 protein is CASSLGAGGDEQYF. CDR3 nucleotide sequence: TGTGCCAGCAGCTTAGGGGCGGGGGGAGACGAGCAGTACTTC.

This clonotype was picked up many times. The chain recombines TRBV27 with TRBJ2-7; 7 bases map to TRBD1. After removal of 5 bases from V and 0 bases from J, the junction contained 4 bases not matched to a gene. The V gene's germline CDR1 is MNHEY and CDR2 SMNVEV (reference sequence). This CDR3 comprises 14 residues. This CDR3 reads CASSPGTASYEQYF. CDR3 coding DNA: TGTGCCAGCAGTCCCGGGACAGCCTCCTACGAGCAGTACTTC.